These T cell receptor beta chains were read from a single sample in a study of blood T cell repertoires in COVID-19. Profiled with immunoSEQ multiplex PCR; TCRdb holds only in-frame clones, not every one. This sample has 100,000 to 150,000 clones, with 74% found just once. Sequences were obtained from peripheral blood. The receptors originated from an elderly man with COVID-19, enrolled during active disease. The CDR3 runs from the conserved cysteine through the conserved F or W. D genes are given only for firm matches. Where a row states a size, it is once, few, many or the class of an expanded clone; other rows omit it.

>.|TRBD2|TRBJ2-3|TRBV7-6
TGTGCCAGCAGCTTAGCCGCGGCGGGAGGGAAGGTCAGCACAGATACGCAGTATTTT
CASSLAAAGGKVSTDTQYF
>.|TRBD1|TRBJ1-1|TRBV10-2
TGCGCCAGCAGCCAAACCCCCCGGACAGGAGAAGCTTTCTTT
CASSQTPRTGEAFF
>.|.|TRBJ1-2|TRBV7-2
TGTGCCAGCAGCTTAGGGGTCACTCGGGGCTATGGCTACACCTTC
CASSLGVTRGYGYTF
>.|TRBD1|TRBJ2-2|TRBV10-1
TGCGCCAGCAGTGAGTCTCTTGGACAGGGGAAACCCGGGGAGCTGTTTTTT
CASSESLGQGKPGELFF
>.|TRBD2|TRBJ2-7|TRBV27
TGTGCCAGCAGTTTCGGGACTAGCGGCTCCTACGAGCAGTACTTC
CASSFGTSGSYEQYF
>.|.|TRBJ2-7|TRBV7-2
TGTGCCAGCAGCCTCACGGGTGCCTACGAGCAGTACTTC
CASSLTGAYEQYF
>.|.|TRBJ2-6|TRBV28
TGTGCCAGCAGTGCAGTCCTTTCTGGGGCCAACGTCCTGACTTTC
CASSAVLSGANVLTF
>.|.|TRBJ2-1|TRBV4-3
TGCGCCAGCAGCCAAGGAGGATCCTACAATGAGCAGTTCTTC
CASSQGGSYNEQFF
>.|TRBD1|TRBJ2-2|TRBV10-3
TGTGCCATCAGTGCAATGACAGGGCATGAAAACGGGGAGCTGTTTTTT
CAISAMTGHENGELFF
>.|TRBD2|TRBJ2-7|TRBV5-1
TGCGCCAGCAGCTGGGGACTAGCGGACACCTACGAGCAGTACTTC
CASSWGLADTYEQYF
>.|.|TRBJ2-5|TRBV28
TGTGCCAGCAGTCCAGCGGACAGGAGGGGGACCCAGTACTTC
CASSPADRRGTQYF
>.|.|TRBJ2-2|TRBV29-1
TGCAGCGTCCTGGACAGGGAGCTGTTTTTT
CSVLDRELFF
>.|TRBD2|TRBJ2-1|TRBV9
TGTGCCAGCAGCCCCACTAGCGGGAGGGCCCTCGAGGAGTTCTTC
CASSPTSGRALEEFF
>.|TRBD2|TRBJ2-1|TRBV9
TGTGCCAGCAGCGTAGGAGGACCCAGCGGGAGAGGGAATGAGCAGTTCTTC
CASSVGGPSGRGNEQFF
>.|TRBD2|TRBJ2-1|TRBV24-1
TGTGCCACCAGTGATTTAGGAGCGGGAGTTTTATCCTACAATGAGCAGTTCTTC
CATSDLGAGVLSYNEQFF
>.|.|TRBJ2-3|TRBV10-1
TGCGCCAGCAGTCCGGACATTGGATACACAGATACGCAGTATTTT
CASSPDIGYTDTQYF
>.|.|TRBJ2-1|TRBV6-5
TGTGCCAGCAGTTACCGCCTTACGGTCGAGCAGTTCTTC
CASSYRLTVEQFF
>few|TRBD2|TRBJ2-7|TRBV19
TGTGCCAGTAGTATGGGACTAGCGGAGACCGAGCAGTACTTC
CASSMGLAETEQYF
>few|TRBD1|TRBJ2-7|TRBV30
TGTGCCTGGAGTCAGGGGACAGACTTGGAGCAGTACTTC
CAWSQGTDLEQYF
>.|.|TRBJ1-5|TRBV7-2
TGTGCCAGCAGCTTAGGGCGGGAAGCGGGGGTAGGCAATCAGCCCCAGCATTTT
CASSLGREAGVGNQPQHF
>once|.|TRBJ2-5|TRBV28
TGTGCCAGCAGTTTCCCGCGCGGGGCCCAGAGAGGGACCCAGTACTTC
CASSFPRGAQRGTQYF
>.|.|TRBJ2-7|TRBV4-1
TGCGCCAGCAGCTCAACACAGACCTACGAGCAGTACTTC
CASSSTQTYEQYF
>.|.|TRBJ1-2|TRBV10-3
TGTGCCATCAGTGGCCCAGAGGCTGGCTATGGCTACACCTTC
CAISGPEAGYGYTF
>.|TRBD1|TRBJ2-1|TRBV28
TGTGCCAGCAGGGGGTGGGGACAGGGGAACAATGAGCAGTTCTTC
CASRGWGQGNNEQFF
>.|.|TRBJ1-5|TRBV18
TGTGCCAGCTCACCACGGGCAGGGACCGGGAGAGACCAGCCCCAGCATTTT
CASSPRAGTGRDQPQHF
>.|.|TRBJ2-7|TRBV18
TGTGCCAGCTCACCACCGGGACTTCCCTACGAGCAGTACTTC
CASSPPGLPYEQYF
>.|TRBD2|TRBJ2-7|TRBV10-3
TGTGCCATCTGGACTAGCGGTGCCTACGAGCAGTACTTC
CAIWTSGAYEQYF
>.|TRBD2|TRBJ2-1|TRBV4-1
TGCGCCAGCAGCCAAGGACTGGGACTAGCGGGAGACTACAATGAGCAGTTCTTC
CASSQGLGLAGDYNEQFF
>few|.|TRBJ1-5|TRBV19
TGTGCCAGTCGCACGGGAGGGAGCAATCAGCCCCAGCATTTT
CASRTGGSNQPQHF